This T cell receptor (beta chain) was retrieved from a study of low-dose radiotherapy and immunotherapy resistance in tumors. The overall study: Participants in Cohort 1 were administered 0.5 Gy per fraction at 2-week intervals, to a cumulative dose of 6.5 Gy. Each patient took aspirin at a dose of 300 mg by mouth once daily over the course of four cycles, with dosing beginning on cycle 1 day 1.

Covering alpha and beta chains, TRAV- and TRBV-specific primers were used for the first-strand cDNA. For amplifying TCRs, the PCR ran for about 22 cycles with Phusion, which was used together with a constant-region primer and the adapter on the V primers. It was by in vitro transcription that isolated mRNA was amplified. TCRdb recomputed calls from the reads with MiXCR, one row per CDR3 protein. This sample has 65,000 to 95,000 distinct CDR3 sequences, with less than 20% found just once. Time point: after trial treatment. The treatment here: LDRT plus nivolumab, ipilimumab, low-dose cyclophosphamide and aspirin (RACIN trial). This CDR3 region has 15 residues. V lost 5 bases and J lost 4; bases outside the gene matches: 4. Germline V gene sequence: CDR1 SGHTA, CDR2 FQGNSA. In its sample, this clonotype was seen many times.

This sequence was found in a male donor with prostate cancer. The material was PBMCs, obtained after low-dose radiotherapy plus immunotherapy. The V and J genes are TRBV7-2 and TRBJ2-2; TRBD2 aligns across 10 bases. In nucleotides, the CDR3 is TGTGCCAGCAGCACCACTAGCGGGATCACCGGGGAGCTGTTTTTT. It yields the protein CASSTTSGITGELFF. The full variable domain, in which reference TRBV7-2 and TRBJ2-2 provide the parts outside the CDR3, is GAGVSQSPSNKVTEKGKDVELRCDPISGHTALYWYRQSLGQGLEFLIYFQGNSAPDKSGLPSDRFSAERTGGSVSTLTIQRTQQEDSAVYLCASSTTSGITGELFFGEGSRLTVL.